The sample holds a few counts of the clone carrying this T cell receptor (beta chain). Its antigen remains unknown. V was shortened by 7 bases and J by 8 bases, with 20 bases between the two germline ends. This CDR3 comprises 15 residues. Germline CDR1 and CDR2: MNHNS and SASEGT. The data were taken from a study of CD8+ T cells in alopecia areata. Study summary: Treated patients were dosed with oral tofacitinib, taking 5 to 10 mg twice daily. Tofacitinib was given for 6 to 18 months, then stopped for 6 months. Findings and caveats of the study: Mice gave a clearer picture of TCR sharing than patients did, possibly for HLA-related reasons.

Following extraction, RNA underwent reverse transcription to cDNA, which served as the sequencing template. The assay was immunoSEQ multiplex PCR, and TCRdb's table has in-frame clones only and misses some. This table holds about 200,000 clones, 30% to 40% found once. This sample's treatment: oral pan-JAK inhibitor, 5-10 mg twice daily. As part of sample collection, lesional scalp punch biopsies and peripheral blood were taken from alopecia areata patients. The sequences come from CD4+ T cells sorted from blood, collected at approximately week 34, from a patient treated with tofacitinib. The sequence was collected from a human donor with alopecia areata. The rearrangement joins TRBV6-1 to TRBJ1-4; D is possibly TRBD1 (6 bases). The CDR3 loop reads CASIFTTGFSEKLFF. The DNA for the CDR3 is TGTGCCAGCATTTTCACGACAGGTTTTTCAGAAAAACTGTTTTTT.